The entry below gives a single T cell receptor (beta chain) sequence along with its context. The sample comes from a study of blood T cell repertoires in COVID-19. This CDR3 is built from 15 residues. Germline-derived CDR1 and CDR2 are MDHEN and SYDVKM. V lost 4 bases, J lost 6 bases, and 7 bases stayed unmatched. The protocol was immunoSEQ multiplex PCR, while the TCRdb copy is restricted to in-frame clones and leaves out a portion. The sample holds roughly 97,000 clones, just under 85% seen once. Material: peripheral blood. The rearrangement links TRBV28 to TRBJ2-1; 9 positions match TRBD1. The TCR originated in a man between 65 and 85 years old with acute or convalescent COVID-19. In DNA, the CDR3 is TGTGCCAGCAGTTCACAGGGGGCTCTCGGCAATGAGCAGTTCTTC. Amino acid sequence: CASSSQGALGNEQFF. The full variable domain, with the rest looked up from reference TRBV28 and TRBJ2-1, is DVKVTQSSRYLVKRTGEKVFLECVQDMDHENMFWYRQDPGLGLRLIYFSYDVKMKEKGDIPEGYSVSREKKERFSLILESASTNQTSMYLCASSSQGALGNEQFFGPGTRLTVL.